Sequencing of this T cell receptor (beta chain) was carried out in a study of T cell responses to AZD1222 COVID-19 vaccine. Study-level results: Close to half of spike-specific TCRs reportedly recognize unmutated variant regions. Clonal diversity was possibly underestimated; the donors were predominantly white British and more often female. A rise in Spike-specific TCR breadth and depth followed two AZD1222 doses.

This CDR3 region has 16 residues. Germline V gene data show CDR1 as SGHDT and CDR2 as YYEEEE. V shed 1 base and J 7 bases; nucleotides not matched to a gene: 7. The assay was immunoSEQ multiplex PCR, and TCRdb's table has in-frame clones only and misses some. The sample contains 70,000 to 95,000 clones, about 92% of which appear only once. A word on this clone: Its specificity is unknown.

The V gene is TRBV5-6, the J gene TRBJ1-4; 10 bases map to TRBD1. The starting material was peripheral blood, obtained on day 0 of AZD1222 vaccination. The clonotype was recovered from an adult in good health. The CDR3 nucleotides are TGTGCCAGCAGCTTGAGATCCGGGACAGGGGTTGAAAAACTGTTTTTT. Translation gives CASSLRSGTGVEKLFF.